These 18 T cell receptor beta chains were all obtained from the same sample, sequenced in a study of T cell responses to AZD1222 COVID-19 vaccine. Profiled with immunoSEQ multiplex PCR; TCRdb holds only in-frame clones, not every one. This table has 150,000 to 200,000 clones, about nine tenths appearing once. Sequencing was performed on peripheral blood, taken on day 0 of AZD1222 vaccination. The receptor set was obtained from an adult in good health.

V usage is TRBV6-5 and J usage is TRBJ1-1, with D possibly being TRBD1 (5 bases). Germline CDR1 reads MNHEY; CDR2 reads SVGAGI. The CDR3 totals 14 residues. Trimming took off 2 bases at V and 7 bases at J, with 14 bases between the two ends. CDR3 sequence (DNA): TGTGCCAGCAGTTACCGGGGGGAGTCCATTGAAGCTTTCTTT. It is translated as CASSYRGESIEAFF.

J is TRBJ2-7 and V is TRBV12-5; the D gene is possibly TRBD2 (5 bases). The CDR3 spans 16 residues. Germline V gives CDR1 LGHNT, CDR2 FRNRAP. Trimming took 2 bases from V and 2 from J, leaving 16 bases between them. This CDR3 is CASGLRSGRRPYEQYF. The CDR3 DNA follows: TGTGCTAGTGGTTTGAGGTCGGGGAGAAGGCCCTACGAGCAGTACTTC.

V usage is TRBV28 and J usage is TRBJ2-7, with TRBD1 matching over 7 bases. This CDR3 spans 13 amino acids. Germline CDR1 MDHEN, CDR2 SYDVKM. The J segment lost 3 bases and the V segment lost 3 bases, leaving 2 bases of the junction unmatched. Written as DNA, the CDR3 is TGTGCCAGCAGTTTGACAGGGCTCTACGAGCAGTACTTC. Protein sequence: CASSLTGLYEQYF.

This clone was recorded once. This chain joins TRBV28 and TRBJ2-7; D unclear. Germline-derived CDR1 and CDR2 are MDHEN and SYDVKM. The CDR3 contains 14 residues. V was trimmed by 3 bases and J by 0 bases, leaving 9 bases between them. The CDR3 sequence is CASSFTRHSYEQYF. DNA for the CDR3: TGTGCCAGCAGTTTCACCCGACACTCCTACGAGCAGTACTTC.

The gene calls are TRBV5-4 and TRBJ2-5; the match to TRBD2 covers 10 bases. The V gene end was trimmed by 4 bases and the J gene end by 0 bases; junction bases not matched to a gene: 9. CDR3 length: 17 amino acids. The V gene's germline CDR1 is SGHNT and CDR2 YYREEE (reference sequence). The CDR3 reads CASSPGGLAGDQETQYF. For the CDR3, the DNA is TGTGCCAGCAGCCCCGGAGGTCTAGCGGGAGACCAAGAGACCCAGTACTTC.

V usage is TRBV10-3 and J usage is TRBJ2-7; no clear D. V lost 3 bases and J lost 1, with 7 bases in between. CDR1 and CDR2 from the germline V gene are ENHRY and SYGVKD. This CDR3 has 13 residues. CDR3 sequence (DNA): TGTGCCATCAGTGATGGGGATTCCTACGAGCAGTACTTC. Its protein product is CAISDGDSYEQYF.

This chain uses TRBV11-2 with TRBJ2-2, with 10 bases that match TRBD2. V dropped 1 base and J dropped 6; count of bases not matched to a gene: 2. The CDR3 totals 15 residues. Looked up from germline, CDR1 is SGHAT and CDR2 is FQNNGV. The CDR3 DNA sequence: TGTGCCAGCAGCTTAGTACTAGCGGGGTCCGGGGAGCTGTTTTTT. This codes for CASSLVLAGSGELFF.

Only one count was recorded for this clone. V gene TRBV6-5 combines with J gene TRBJ1-2; D possibly corresponds to TRBD1 (5 bases). Germline lookup yields CDR1 MNHEY and CDR2 SVGAGI. V lost 2 bases to trimming and J lost 5 bases, with 18 bases between them. The CDR3 has 16 amino acids. CDR3 region: CASSYTAAGGGYGYTF. CDR3 in DNA: TGTGCCAGCAGTTACACCGCCGCGGGGGGTGGGTATGGCTACACCTTC.

The chain combines TRBV28 with TRBJ2-7; possibly TRBD2 for D (6 bases). The CDR3 runs 14 residues. CDR1 and CDR2 from the germline V gene are MDHEN and SYDVKM. V gave up 9 bases and J gave up 5 bases, with 20 bases separating them. For the CDR3, the DNA is TGTGCCAGTACGGGACTTCTCCTCGGCGACGAGCAGTACTTC. It encodes CASTGLLLGDEQYF.

The genes are TRBV6-4 and TRBJ2-1; TRBD2 agrees at 7 bases. CDR3 size: 16 residues. The V and J ends lost 8 bases and 4 bases, in that order; junction bases with no gene match: 14. Germline loops: CDR1 MRHNA, CDR2 SNTAGT. The CDR3 spells CASPRRGGGGYNEQFF. CDR3 DNA sequence: TGTGCCAGCCCCAGGAGGGGCGGGGGAGGATACAATGAGCAGTTCTTC.

This clone has a handful of counts. The rearrangement links TRBV5-6 to TRBJ2-7; D is perhaps TRBD1 (5 bases). The CDR3 extends over 15 amino acids. Trimming stripped 0 bases from V and 3 bases from J, with 13 bases between. Germline CDR1 is SGHDT and CDR2 is YYEEEE. The CDR3 loop reads CASSLGQTTIYEQYF. In DNA, the CDR3 is TGTGCCAGCAGCTTGGGACAGACCACCATCTACGAGCAGTACTTC.

The chain combines TRBV9 with TRBJ2-7; TRBD2 agrees at 10 bases. Germline CDR1 SGDLS, CDR2 YYNGEE. The CDR3 length is 15 residues. The V segment lost 1 base and the J segment 6 bases; nucleotides outside the gene matches: 7. CDR3 in amino acids: CASSVLAGDLREQYF. The CDR3 coding sequence is TGTGCCAGCAGCGTACTAGCGGGAGATTTGCGCGAGCAGTACTTC. The full variable domain, with the rest looked up from reference TRBV9 and TRBJ2-7, is DSGVTQTPKHLITATGQRVTLRCSPRSGDLSVYWYQQSLDQGLQFLIQYYNGEERAKGNILERFSAQQFPDLHSELNLSSLELGDSALYFCASSVLAGDLREQYFGPGTRLTVT.

This clone came up once. The V and J genes are TRBV5-6 and TRBJ2-7; D might be TRBD2 (6 bases). CDR3 length: 16 amino acids. The ends were cut back, 1 base at V and 2 bases at J, with 16 bases in the middle. Germline loops: CDR1 SGHDT, CDR2 YYEEEE. CDR3 nucleotides: TGTGCCAGCAGCTTGTCCCCAGGCGGGGTGACCTACGAGCAGTACTTC. The encoded protein is CASSLSPGGVTYEQYF.

Only a few counts were recorded for this clone. CDR3 region: CASSQAGVTEAFF. CDR3 bases: TGCGCCAGCAGTCAAGCAGGGGTCACTGAAGCTTTCTTT. J is TRBJ1-1 and V is TRBV10-1, with D maybe TRBD1 (6 bases). The germline CDR1 and CDR2 sequences are WNHNN and SYGVQD (reference sequence). The length of the CDR3 is 13 residues. V dropped 5 bases and J dropped 4 bases, with 11 bases sitting between them.

J is TRBJ1-2 and V is TRBV3-1 (or the pseudogene TRBV3-2); tentatively, D is TRBD1 (5 bases). V was trimmed by 1 base and J by 7 bases, leaving 19 bases between them. CDR1 and CDR2 (germline): LGHDT, YNNKEL (reference sequence). The CDR3 runs to 16 residues. The CDR3 DNA is TGTGCCAGCAGCCAAGCAGGGACCGAGGGAAGGGGTGGCTACACCTTC. Amino acids: CASSQAGTEGRGGYTF.

The rearrangement links TRBV28 to TRBJ1-4; TRBD1 might be the D (5 bases). The V gene's germline CDR1 is MDHEN and CDR2 SYDVKM. Trimming removed 3 bases from V and 4 bases from J, with 9 bases in between. The CDR3 has 14 residues. In DNA, the CDR3 is TGTGCCAGCAGTTTGTTCGGGGGTAATGAAAAACTGTTTTTT. It codes for CASSLFGGNEKLFF.

The chain has TRBV5-1 and TRBJ1-2, with D unresolved. Trimming stripped 6 bases from V and 6 bases from J, with 6 bases between. CDR1 and CDR2 (germline): SGHRS, YFSETQ. This CDR3 has 10 residues. The DNA for the CDR3 is TGCGCCAGCAAAGGCGATGGCTACACCTTC. Its protein product is CASKGDGYTF.

This chain connects TRBV7-8 to TRBJ1-2; D not resolved. CDR3 length: 16 amino acids. V lost 1 base and J 6 bases, leaving 18 bases between the germline ends. Germline V gene sequence: CDR1 SGHVS, CDR2 FQNEAQ. CDR3 sequence: CASSLVLRNPRDGYTF. The CDR3 nucleotides read TGTGCCAGCAGCTTAGTCCTCAGAAACCCTAGGGATGGCTACACCTTC.